One and the same sample provided the 2 T cell receptor beta chains below, sequenced in a study of T cell responses to AZD1222 COVID-19 vaccine. Using immunoSEQ multiplex PCR, the repertoire was profiled, and TCRdb retains in-frame clones only, with some absent. The sample has approximately 140,000 clones, roughly 88% seen once; the top ten hold approximately 1.6%. Specimen: peripheral blood, collected 28 days after the second AZD1222 dose. The receptor source for this set is an adult who received the AZD1222 COVID-19 vaccine.

This chain uses TRBV7-9 with TRBJ1-4; D uncertain. From germline, CDR1 is SEHNR and CDR2 FQNEAQ (reference sequence). Trimming took off 5 bases at V and 0 bases at J, with 13 bases between the two ends. The CDR3 is 16 residues long. The CDR3 nucleotides are TGTGCCAGCAGCCCTCAAATGGCTGCAACTAATGAAAAACTGTTTTTT. Translating it yields CASSPQMAATNEKLFF.

The chain links TRBV7-2 to TRBJ1-1, with D possibly TRBD1 on 5 matching bases. CDR3 length: 14 amino acids. V gave up 5 bases and J gave up 5 bases, with 15 bases separating them. CDR1 SGHTA and CDR2 FQGNSA come from the germline V gene. CDR3 bases: TGTGCCAGCAGCCTAGTGGGGACGGGGACTGAAGCTTTCTTT. It translates to CASSLVGTGTEAFF.